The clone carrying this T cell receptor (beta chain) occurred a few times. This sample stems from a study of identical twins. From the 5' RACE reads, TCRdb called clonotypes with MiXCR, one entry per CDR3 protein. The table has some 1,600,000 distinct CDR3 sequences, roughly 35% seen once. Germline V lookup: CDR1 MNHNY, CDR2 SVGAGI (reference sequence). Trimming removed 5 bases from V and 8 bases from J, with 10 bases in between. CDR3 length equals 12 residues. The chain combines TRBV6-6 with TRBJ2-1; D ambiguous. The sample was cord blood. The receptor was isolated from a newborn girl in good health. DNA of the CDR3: TGTGCCAGCAGTACGGCTTTGGATGAGCAGTTCTTC. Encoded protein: CASSTALDEQFF.